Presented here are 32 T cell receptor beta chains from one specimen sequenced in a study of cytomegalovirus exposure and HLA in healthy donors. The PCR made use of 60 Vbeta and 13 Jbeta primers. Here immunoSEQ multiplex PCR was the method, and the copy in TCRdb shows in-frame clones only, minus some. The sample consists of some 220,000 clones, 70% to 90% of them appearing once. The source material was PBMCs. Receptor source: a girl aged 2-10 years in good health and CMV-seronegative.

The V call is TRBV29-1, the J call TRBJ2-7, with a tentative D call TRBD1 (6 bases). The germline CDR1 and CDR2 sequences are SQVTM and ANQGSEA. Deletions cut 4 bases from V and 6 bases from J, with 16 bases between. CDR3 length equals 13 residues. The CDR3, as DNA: TGCAGCGTTGGGGGGCTCTTTAAATTCGAGCAGTACTTC. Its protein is CSVGGLFKFEQYF.

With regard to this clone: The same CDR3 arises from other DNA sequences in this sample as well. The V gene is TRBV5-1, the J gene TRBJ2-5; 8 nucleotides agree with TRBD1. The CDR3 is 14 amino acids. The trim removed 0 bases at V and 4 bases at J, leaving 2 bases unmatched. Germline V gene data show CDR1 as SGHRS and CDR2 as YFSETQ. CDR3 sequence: CASSLGQGRETQYF. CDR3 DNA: TGCGCCAGCAGCTTGGGACAGGGGAGAGAGACCCAGTACTTC.

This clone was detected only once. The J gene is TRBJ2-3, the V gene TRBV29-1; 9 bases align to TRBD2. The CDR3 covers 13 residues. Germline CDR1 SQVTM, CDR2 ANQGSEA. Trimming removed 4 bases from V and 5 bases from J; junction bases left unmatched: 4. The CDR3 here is CSVAAGGVDTQYF. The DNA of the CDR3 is TGCAGCGTTGCGGCGGGGGGGGTAGATACGCAGTATTTT.

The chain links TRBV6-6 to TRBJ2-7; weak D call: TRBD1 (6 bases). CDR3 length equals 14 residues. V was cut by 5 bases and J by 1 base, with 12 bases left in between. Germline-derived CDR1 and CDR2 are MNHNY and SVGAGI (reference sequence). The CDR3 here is CASSLAQGSYEQYF. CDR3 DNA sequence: TGTGCCAGCAGTCTCGCACAGGGTTCCTACGAGCAGTACTTC.

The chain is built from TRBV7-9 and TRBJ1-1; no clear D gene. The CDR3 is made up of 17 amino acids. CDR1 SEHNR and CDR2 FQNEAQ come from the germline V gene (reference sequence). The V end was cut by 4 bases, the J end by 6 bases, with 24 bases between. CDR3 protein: CASSSVRSLTEVAEAFF. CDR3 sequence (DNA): TGTGCCAGCAGCTCGGTCCGTTCGCTAACGGAGGTAGCTGAAGCTTTCTTT. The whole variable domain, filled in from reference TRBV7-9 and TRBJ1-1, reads DTGVSQNPRHKITKRGQNVTFRCDPISEHNRLYWYRQTLGQGPEFLTYFQNEAQLEKSRLLSDRFSAERPKGSFSTLEIQRTEQGDSAMYLCASSSVRSLTEVAEAFFGQGTRLTVV.

This chain's CDR3 is CASSERRTEAFF. DNA of the CDR3: TGTGCCAGCAGTGAACGGCGGACTGAAGCTTTCTTT. The chain combines TRBV6-1 with TRBJ1-1; D is ambiguous. Trimming left V 2 bases short and J 5 bases short, with 6 bases between. In germline, CDR1 is MNHNS, CDR2 SASEGT. The CDR3 has 12 amino acids.

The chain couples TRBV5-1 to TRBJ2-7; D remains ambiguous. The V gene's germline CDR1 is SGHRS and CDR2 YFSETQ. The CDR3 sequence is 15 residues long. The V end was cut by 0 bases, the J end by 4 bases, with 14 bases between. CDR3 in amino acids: CASSLGAPGHYEQYF. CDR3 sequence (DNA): TGCGCCAGCAGCTTGGGGGCCCCTGGCCATTACGAGCAGTACTTC. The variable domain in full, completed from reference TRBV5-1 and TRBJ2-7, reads KAGVTQTPRYLIKTRGQQVTLSCSPISGHRSVSWYQQTPGQGLQFLFEYFSETQRNKGNFPGRFSGRQFSNSRSEMNVSTLELGDSALYLCASSLGAPGHYEQYFGPGTRLTVT.

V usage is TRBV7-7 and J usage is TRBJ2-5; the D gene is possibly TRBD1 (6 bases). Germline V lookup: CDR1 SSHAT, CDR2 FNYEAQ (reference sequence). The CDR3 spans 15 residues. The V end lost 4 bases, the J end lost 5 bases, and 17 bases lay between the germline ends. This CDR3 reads CASSSTFPGEETQYF. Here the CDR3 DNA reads TGTGCCAGCAGCTCTACTTTTCCAGGGGAGGAGACCCAGTACTTC.

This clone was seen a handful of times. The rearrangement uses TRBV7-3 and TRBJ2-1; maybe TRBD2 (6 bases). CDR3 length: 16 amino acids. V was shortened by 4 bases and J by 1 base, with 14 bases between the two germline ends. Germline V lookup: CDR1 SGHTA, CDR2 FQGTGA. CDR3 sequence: CASSSNGGPSYNEQFF. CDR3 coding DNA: TGTGCCAGCAGCTCAAACGGGGGACCTTCCTACAATGAGCAGTTCTTC.

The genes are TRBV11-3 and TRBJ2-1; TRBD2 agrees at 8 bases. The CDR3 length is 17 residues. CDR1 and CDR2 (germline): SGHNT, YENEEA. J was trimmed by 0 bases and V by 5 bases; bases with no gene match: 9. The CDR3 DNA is TGTGCCAGCAGCAGGAGCGGGGGCCACAGCTCCTACAATGAGCAGTTCTTC. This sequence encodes CASSRSGGHSSYNEQFF.

CDR3: CARSRTGNEQYF. CDR3 in DNA: TGTGCCAGAAGCAGGACAGGGAACGAGCAGTACTTC. The chain joins TRBV5-3 to TRBJ2-7, with 8 bases lining up with TRBD1. TRBV5-3 is annotated as an ORF whose role is uncertain. The V segment lost 4 bases and the J segment 5 bases; nucleotides outside the gene matches: 2. The CDR3 contains 12 residues.

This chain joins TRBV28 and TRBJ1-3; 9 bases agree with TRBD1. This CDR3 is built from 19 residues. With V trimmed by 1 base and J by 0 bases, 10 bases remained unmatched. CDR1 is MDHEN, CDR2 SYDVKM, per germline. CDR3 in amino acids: CASSLYSLQGQGSGNTIYF. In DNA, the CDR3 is TGTGCCAGCAGTTTATATAGCCTGCAGGGACAGGGCTCTGGAAACACCATATATTTT.

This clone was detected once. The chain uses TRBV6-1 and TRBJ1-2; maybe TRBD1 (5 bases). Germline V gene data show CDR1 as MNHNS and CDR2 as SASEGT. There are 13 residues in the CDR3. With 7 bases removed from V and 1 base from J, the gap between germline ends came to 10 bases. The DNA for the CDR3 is TGTGCCAGCAAAACAGGCCTTAACTATGGCTACACCTTC. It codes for CASKTGLNYGYTF.

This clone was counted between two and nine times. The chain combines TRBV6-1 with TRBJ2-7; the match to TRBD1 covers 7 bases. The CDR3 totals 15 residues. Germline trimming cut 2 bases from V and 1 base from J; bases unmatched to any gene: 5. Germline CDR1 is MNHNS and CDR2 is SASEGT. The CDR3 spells CASSEWWDRSYEQYF. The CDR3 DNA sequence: TGTGCCAGCAGTGAATGGTGGGACAGATCCTACGAGCAGTACTTC.

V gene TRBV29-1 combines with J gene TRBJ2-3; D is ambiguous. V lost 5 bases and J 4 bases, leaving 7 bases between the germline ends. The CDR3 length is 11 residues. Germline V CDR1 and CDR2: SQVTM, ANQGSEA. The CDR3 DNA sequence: TGCAGCGTTCGCAGGTCAGATACGCAGTATTTT. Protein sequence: CSVRRSDTQYF.

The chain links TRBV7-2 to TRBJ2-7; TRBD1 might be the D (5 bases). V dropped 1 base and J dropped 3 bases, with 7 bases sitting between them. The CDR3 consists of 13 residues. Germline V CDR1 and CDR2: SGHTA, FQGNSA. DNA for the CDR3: TGTGCCAGCAGCTTAGGGACAAACTACGAGCAGTACTTC. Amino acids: CASSLGTNYEQYF.

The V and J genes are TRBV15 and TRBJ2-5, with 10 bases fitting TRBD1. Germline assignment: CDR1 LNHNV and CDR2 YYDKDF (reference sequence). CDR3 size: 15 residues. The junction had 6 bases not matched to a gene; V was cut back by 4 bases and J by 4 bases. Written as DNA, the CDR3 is TGTGCCACCAGCAAACCGGGACAGGGGTCAGAGACCCAGTACTTC. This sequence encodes CATSKPGQGSETQYF.

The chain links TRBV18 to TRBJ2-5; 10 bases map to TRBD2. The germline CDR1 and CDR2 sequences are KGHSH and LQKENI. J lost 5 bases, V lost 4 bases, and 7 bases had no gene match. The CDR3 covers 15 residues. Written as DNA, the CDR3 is TGTGCCAGCTCACTCCGAGCGGGAGGGCCGGAGACCCAGTACTTC. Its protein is CASSLRAGGPETQYF. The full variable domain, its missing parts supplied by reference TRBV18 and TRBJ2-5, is NAGVMQNPRHLVRRRGQEARLRCSPMKGHSHVYWYRQLPEEGLKFMVYLQKENIIDESGMPKERFSAEFPKEGPSILRIQQVVRGDSAAYFCASSLRAGGPETQYFGPGTRLLVL.

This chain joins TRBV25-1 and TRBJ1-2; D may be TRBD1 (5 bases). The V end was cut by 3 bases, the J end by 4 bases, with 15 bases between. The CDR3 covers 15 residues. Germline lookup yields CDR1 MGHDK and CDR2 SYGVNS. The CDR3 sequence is CASSEVGRSFYGYTF. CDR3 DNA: TGTGCCAGCAGTGAGGTGGGGCGCTCCTTCTATGGCTACACCTTC.

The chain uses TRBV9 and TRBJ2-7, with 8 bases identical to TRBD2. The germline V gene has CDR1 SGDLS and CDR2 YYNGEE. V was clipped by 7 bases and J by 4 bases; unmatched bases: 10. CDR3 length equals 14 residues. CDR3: CASARGSGTYEQYF. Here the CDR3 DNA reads TGTGCCAGCGCCCGGGGTAGCGGGACTTACGAGCAGTACTTC. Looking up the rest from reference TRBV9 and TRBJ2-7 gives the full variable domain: DSGVTQTPKHLITATGQRVTLRCSPRSGDLSVYWYQQSLDQGLQFLIQYYNGEERAKGNILERFSAQQFPDLHSELNLSSLELGDSALYFCASARGSGTYEQYFGPGTRLTVT.

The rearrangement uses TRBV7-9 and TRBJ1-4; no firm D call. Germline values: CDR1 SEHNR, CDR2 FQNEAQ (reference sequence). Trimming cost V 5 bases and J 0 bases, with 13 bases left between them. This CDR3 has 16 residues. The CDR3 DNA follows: TGTGCCAGCAGCCTCGGGATAAGCTCAACTAATGAAAAACTGTTTTTT. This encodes CASSLGISSTNEKLFF.

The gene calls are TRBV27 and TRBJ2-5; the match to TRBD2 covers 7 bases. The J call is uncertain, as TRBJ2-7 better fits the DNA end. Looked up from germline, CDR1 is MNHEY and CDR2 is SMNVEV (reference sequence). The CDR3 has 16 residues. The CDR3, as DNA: TGTGCCAGCAGTTTGACCCTCGGGACTAAACCCTACGAGCAGTACTTC. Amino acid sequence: CASSLTLGTKPYEQYF.

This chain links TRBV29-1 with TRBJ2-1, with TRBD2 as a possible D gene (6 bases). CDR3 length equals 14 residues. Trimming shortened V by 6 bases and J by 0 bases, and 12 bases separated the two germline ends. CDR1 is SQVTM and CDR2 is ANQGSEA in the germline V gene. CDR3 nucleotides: TGCAGCGTCCGGGACTCGCGCTCCTACAATGAGCAGTTCTTC. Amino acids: CSVRDSRSYNEQFF.

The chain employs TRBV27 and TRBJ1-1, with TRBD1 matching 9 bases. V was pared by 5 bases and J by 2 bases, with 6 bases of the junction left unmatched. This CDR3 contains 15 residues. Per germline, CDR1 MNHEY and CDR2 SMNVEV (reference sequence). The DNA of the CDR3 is TGTGCCAGCAGTCCCCCGACAGGGGGTAACACTGAAGCTTTCTTT. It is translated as CASSPPTGGNTEAFF.

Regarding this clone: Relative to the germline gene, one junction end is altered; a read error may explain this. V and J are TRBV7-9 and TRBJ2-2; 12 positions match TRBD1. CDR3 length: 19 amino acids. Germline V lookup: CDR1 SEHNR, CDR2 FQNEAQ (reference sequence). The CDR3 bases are TGTGCCATCAACGCCCGGGACAGGGGGCCCCCGCCTAACACCGGGGAGCTGTCTTTT. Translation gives CAINARDRGPPPNTGELSF.

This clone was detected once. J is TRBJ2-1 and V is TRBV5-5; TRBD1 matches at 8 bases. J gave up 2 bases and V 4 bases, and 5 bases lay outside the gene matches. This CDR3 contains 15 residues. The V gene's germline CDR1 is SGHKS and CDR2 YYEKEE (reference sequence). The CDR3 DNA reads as TGTGCCAGCAGCCCAATGACAGGGGCCTACAATGAGCAGTTCTTC. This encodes CASSPMTGAYNEQFF.

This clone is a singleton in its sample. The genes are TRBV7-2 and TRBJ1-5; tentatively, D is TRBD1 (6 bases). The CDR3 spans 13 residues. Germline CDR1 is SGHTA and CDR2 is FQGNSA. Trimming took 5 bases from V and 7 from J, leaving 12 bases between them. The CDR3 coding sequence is TGTGCCAGCAGCGGGGGACATAGCCAGCCCCAGCATTTT. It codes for CASSGGHSQPQHF.

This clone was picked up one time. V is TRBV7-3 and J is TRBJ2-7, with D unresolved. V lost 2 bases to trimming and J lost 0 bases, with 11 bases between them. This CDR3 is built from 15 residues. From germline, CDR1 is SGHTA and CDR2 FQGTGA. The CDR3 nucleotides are TGTGCCAGCAGCTTATACCCCGGAGCCTCCTACGAGCAGTACTTC. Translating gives CASSLYPGASYEQYF.

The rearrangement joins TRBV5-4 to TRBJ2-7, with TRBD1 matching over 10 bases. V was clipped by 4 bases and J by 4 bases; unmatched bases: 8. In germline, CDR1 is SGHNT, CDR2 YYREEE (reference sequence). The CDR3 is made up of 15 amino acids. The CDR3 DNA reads TGTGCCAGCAGCCGTTCCGGGACAGGGGATTACGAGCAGTACTTC. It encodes CASSRSGTGDYEQYF.

The CDR3 protein is CASSYDRGRLHF. The CDR3 nucleotides are TGTGCCAGCAGTTACGACAGGGGTCGCCTCCACTTT. V and J are TRBV6-5 and TRBJ1-6, with 8 bases that match TRBD1. The V gene's germline CDR1 is MNHEY and CDR2 SVGAGI. This CDR3 spans 12 amino acids. The trim removed 2 bases at V and 15 bases at J, leaving 3 bases unmatched.

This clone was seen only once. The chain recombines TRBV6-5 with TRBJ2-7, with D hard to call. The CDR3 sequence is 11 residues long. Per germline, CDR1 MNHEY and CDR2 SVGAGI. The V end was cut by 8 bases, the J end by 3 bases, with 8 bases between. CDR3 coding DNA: TGTGCCAGCCAGAGGAACTACGAGCAGTACTTC. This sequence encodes CASQRNYEQYF.

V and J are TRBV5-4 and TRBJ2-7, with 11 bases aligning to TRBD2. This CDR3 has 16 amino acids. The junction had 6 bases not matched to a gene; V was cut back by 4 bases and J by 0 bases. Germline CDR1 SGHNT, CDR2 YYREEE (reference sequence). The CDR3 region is CASSHAGLAASYEQYF. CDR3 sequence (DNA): TGTGCCAGCAGCCACGCGGGACTAGCGGCCTCCTACGAGCAGTACTTC.